The subject of this entry is one TCR beta chain. The CDR3 covers 15 residues. The V and J ends lost 6 bases and 6 bases, in that order; junction bases with no gene match: 12. Germline assignment: CDR1 KGHSH and CDR2 LQKENI. The source of the sample is a study of blood T cell repertoires in COVID-19. Study-wide background: The study drew acute and convalescent COVID-19 samples from the United States, Italy and Spain.

Per the authors' pipeline: Researchers report that nucleated cell counts were estimated from reference gene primer amplification. Method: immunoSEQ multiplex PCR; TCRdb's copy keeps in-frame clones and lacks some. For V, J and clone size, that table is used; D and trimming come from the DNA. The sample yields approximately 230,000 clones, 70% to 90% seen once. The clonotype originates from a woman aged 35 to 49 who had recovered from COVID-19. The sequenced sample was peripheral blood. This chain connects TRBV18 to TRBJ1-1; 8 bases agree with TRBD1. CDR3 coding DNA: TGTGCCAGCTCTACGGACAGGGCGAGGGGGCCTGAAGCTTTCTTT. It encodes CASSTDRARGPEAFF.